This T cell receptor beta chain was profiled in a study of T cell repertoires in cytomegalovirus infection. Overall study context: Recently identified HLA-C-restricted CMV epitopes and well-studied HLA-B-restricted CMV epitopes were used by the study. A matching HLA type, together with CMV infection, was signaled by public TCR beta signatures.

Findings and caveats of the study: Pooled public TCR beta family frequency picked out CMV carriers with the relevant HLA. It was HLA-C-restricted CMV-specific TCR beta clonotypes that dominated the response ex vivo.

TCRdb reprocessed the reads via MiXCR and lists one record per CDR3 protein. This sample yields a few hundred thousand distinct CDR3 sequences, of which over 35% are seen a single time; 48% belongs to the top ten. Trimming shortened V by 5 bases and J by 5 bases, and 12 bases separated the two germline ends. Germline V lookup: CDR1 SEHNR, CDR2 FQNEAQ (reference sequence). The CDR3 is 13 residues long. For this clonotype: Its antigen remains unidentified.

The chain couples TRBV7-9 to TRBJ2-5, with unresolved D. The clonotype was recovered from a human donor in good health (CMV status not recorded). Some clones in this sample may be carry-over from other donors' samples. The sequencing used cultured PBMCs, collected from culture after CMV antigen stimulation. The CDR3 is CASSGNGQETQYF. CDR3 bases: TGTGCCAGCAGCGGGAACGGGCAGGAGACCCAGTACTTC.